The rows below give T cell receptor beta chains drawn from one sample of a study of T cells in Graves' hyperthyroidism and ophthalmopathy. MiXCR was run by TCRdb on the multiplex PCR reads, yielding one entry per CDR3 protein. The repertoire has approximately 590,000 distinct CDR3 sequences, approximately 14% of them found once; the top ten carry under 8%. The material sequenced was blood. These TCRs come from a woman aged 25 to 39 with Graves' hyperthyroidism. CDR3s include the opening cysteine and the closing phenylalanine or tryptophan. A D gene is named only where the DNA matches it firmly. The size field is filled for only some rows; it gives once, few, many or a size class.

V	size	D	J	CDR3	DNA
TRBV5-1	many	.	TRBJ1-1	CASSGGAGNTEAFF	TGCGCCAGCAGCGGGGGGGCAGGGAACACTGAAGCTTTCTTT
TRBV5-1	few	.	TRBJ2-7	CASSREGIEQYF	TGCGCCAGCAGCCGAGAGGGTATCGAGCAGTACTTC
TRBV29-1	.	TRBD2	TRBJ2-2	CSVPRVSGGTGELFF	TGCAGCGTTCCCCGGGTTTCGGGAGGCACCGGGGAGCTGTTTTTT
TRBV18	few	.	TRBJ1-1	CASSPPGVGRRTEAFF	TGTGCCAGCTCACCACCTGGTGTAGGGCGAAGGACTGAAGCTTTCTTT
TRBV5-1	.	TRBD1	TRBJ1-2	CASSFGTGSGYTF	TGCGCCAGCAGCTTCGGGACAGGGAGTGGCTACACCTTC
TRBV20-1	many	.	TRBJ1-1	CSARALQNTEAFF	TGCAGTGCTAGGGCACTTCAGAACACTGAAGCTTTCTTT
TRBV24-1	.	.	TRBJ2-7	CATSAPDGHNEQYF	TGTGCCACCAGTGCCCCCGACGGCCACAATGAGCAGTACTTC
TRBV20-1	many	.	TRBJ2-7	CSADTGYEQYF	TGCAGTGCTGACACGGGATACGAGCAGTACTTC
TRBV9	few	.	TRBJ2-7	CASSVGGEYYEQYF	TGTGCCAGCAGCGTAGGAGGGGAATACTACGAGCAGTACTTC
TRBV6-5	many	TRBD2	TRBJ2-7	CASSYSGLAGGPYEQYF	TGTGCCAGCAGTTACTCCGGACTAGCGGGAGGGCCCTACGAGCAGTACTTC
TRBV10-2	few	.	TRBJ2-1	CASSELTTSVSYNEQFF	TGCGCCAGCAGTGAATTAACTACGAGCGTCTCCTACAATGAGCAGTTCTTC